What follows describes a single T cell receptor beta chain. In germline, CDR1 is SGHDT, CDR2 YYEEEE. V dropped 0 bases and J dropped 0 bases, with 13 bases sitting between them. The CDR3 extends over 17 amino acids. The data were taken from a study of response to subunit inactivated influenza vaccine. TCRdb reprocessed the RT-PCR reads with MiXCR, giving one entry per CDR3 protein. In the table there are 200,000 to 250,000 distinct CDR3 sequences, 9% to 15% of which are singletons. Sequences were derived from non-naive T cells sorted from PBMCs, sampled 14 to 15 days before vaccination. The chain couples TRBV5-6 to TRBJ2-4; possible D gene TRBD1, 6 bases. The source is a middle-aged man who received an inactivated influenza vaccine. The CDR3 nucleotides read TGTGCCAGCAGCTTGGGGGACATATATCTAGCCAAAAACATTCAGTACTTC. It encodes CASSLGDIYLAKNIQYF.